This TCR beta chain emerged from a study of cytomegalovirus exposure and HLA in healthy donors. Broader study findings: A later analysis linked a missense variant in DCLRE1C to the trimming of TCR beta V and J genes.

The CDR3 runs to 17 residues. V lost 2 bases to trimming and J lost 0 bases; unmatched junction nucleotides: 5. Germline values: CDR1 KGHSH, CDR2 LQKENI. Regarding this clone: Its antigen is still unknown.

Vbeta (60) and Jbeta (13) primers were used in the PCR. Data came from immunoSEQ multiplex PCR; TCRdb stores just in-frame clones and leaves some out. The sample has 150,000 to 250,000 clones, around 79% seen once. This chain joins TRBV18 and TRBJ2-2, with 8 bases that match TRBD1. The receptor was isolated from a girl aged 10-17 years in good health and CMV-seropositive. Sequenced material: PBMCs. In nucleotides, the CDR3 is TGTGCCAGCTCACCAGACAGGGGTGGAACGAACACCGGGGAGCTGTTTTTT. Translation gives CASSPDRGGTNTGELFF.